The 17 T cell receptor beta chains below were found in one sample sequenced in a study of T cell responses to AZD1222 COVID-19 vaccine. The repertoire was sequenced with immunoSEQ multiplex PCR; TCRdb's copy has only in-frame clones and lacks some. The sample has roughly 120,000 clones; 80% to 90% are singletons. The sample here was peripheral blood, taken on day 0 of AZD1222 vaccination. The receptors stem from an adult in good health.

The chain links TRBV15 to TRBJ2-7, with a weak D call TRBD2 (5 bases). The germline CDR1 and CDR2 sequences are LNHNV and YYDKDF (reference sequence). The germline V and J ends were trimmed by 0 bases and 1 base, with 7 bases remaining between them. This CDR3 has 14 amino acids. The CDR3 is CATSRDRDSYEQYF. The CDR3 bases are TGTGCCACCAGCAGAGATCGGGATTCCTACGAGCAGTACTTC.

The V and J genes are TRBV7-2 and TRBJ2-1; 14 bases line up with TRBD2. Unmatched junction bases numbered 6, after V lost 0 bases and J lost 2 bases. This CDR3 comprises 19 residues. CDR1 and CDR2 (germline): SGHTA, FQGNSA. CDR3 in DNA: TGTGCCAGCAGCTTAGCCGGGACTAGCGGGAGTCGACCCTACAATGAGCAGTTCTTC. This codes for CASSLAGTSGSRPYNEQFF.

The chain recombines TRBV27 with TRBJ1-6, with D possibly TRBD1 on 6 matching bases. Trimming removed 9 bases from V and 0 bases from J, with 9 bases in between. Per the germline V gene, CDR1 is MNHEY and CDR2 is SMNVEV (reference sequence). The CDR3 runs 14 residues. The CDR3 loop is CASLDSSYNSPLHF. In DNA form, the CDR3 reads TGTGCCAGTTTGGACAGCTCCTATAATTCACCCCTCCACTTT.

The V call is TRBV29-1, the J call TRBJ2-5; TRBD2 agrees at 9 bases. The CDR3 runs to 13 residues. V was clipped by 6 bases and J by 5 bases; unmatched bases: 7. Germline CDR1 is SQVTM and CDR2 is ANQGSEA. CDR3 coding DNA: TGCAGCGTGCCGCGGGGGGGCGGGGAGACCCAGTACTTC. Translating it yields CSVPRGGGETQYF.

This rearrangement joins TRBV18 to TRBJ1-4; D remains ambiguous. Trimming took off 3 bases at V and 0 bases at J, with 8 bases between the two ends. The CDR3 totals 15 residues. Germline loops: CDR1 KGHSH, CDR2 LQKENI. The CDR3 coding sequence is TGTGCCAGCTCACCGACGCCAGCAACTAATGAAAAACTGTTTTTT. Translating gives CASSPTPATNEKLFF. The full variable domain, its missing parts supplied by reference TRBV18 and TRBJ1-4, is NAGVMQNPRHLVRRRGQEARLRCSPMKGHSHVYWYRQLPEEGLKFMVYLQKENIIDESGMPKERFSAEFPKEGPSILRIQQVVRGDSAAYFCASSPTPATNEKLFFGSGTQLSVL.

The chain is built from TRBV15 and TRBJ2-7, with 7 positions matching TRBD1. The germline V gene has CDR1 LNHNV and CDR2 YYDKDF (reference sequence). CDR3 length equals 13 residues. The trim removed 5 bases at V and 6 bases at J, leaving 7 bases unmatched. The CDR3 protein is CATSRPNRGEQYF. In DNA form, the CDR3 reads TGTGCCACCAGCCGTCCGAACAGGGGCGAGCAGTACTTC.

This chain joins TRBV11-3 and TRBJ2-2; D is unresolved. The CDR3 spans 13 residues. Germline V gene data show CDR1 as SGHNT and CDR2 as YENEEA. Trimming removed 5 bases at V and 5 bases at J, with 9 bases between. This CDR3 is CASSTADTGELFF. The CDR3 region has the DNA TGTGCCAGCAGCACCGCGGATACCGGGGAGCTGTTTTTT.

This chain connects TRBV3-1 (or the pseudogene TRBV3-2) to TRBJ2-7; D possibly uses TRBD1 or TRBD2 (6 bases each). CDR3 size: 15 residues. The V gene lost 3 bases and the J gene lost 1 base, with 13 bases spanning the gap. Germline V gene lookup returns CDR1 LGHDT and CDR2 YNNKEL (reference sequence). CDR3: CASSHEGGASYEQYF. The CDR3 region has the DNA TGTGCCAGCAGCCATGAGGGGGGAGCGTCCTACGAGCAGTACTTC.

The genes are TRBV5-1 and TRBJ2-3, with TRBD1 matching over 10 bases. Germline lookup yields CDR1 SGHRS and CDR2 YFSETQ. V trimming: 4 bases; J trimming: 6 bases; junction bases outside the gene matches: 5. The CDR3 totals 14 residues. The CDR3 bases are TGCGCCAGCAGCCCAGACAGGGGGCTCGATACGCAGTATTTT. Residues: CASSPDRGLDTQYF.

The CDR3, as DNA: TGTGCCAGCAGCCCCTTGAGCAGTGAAGCTTTCTTT. It codes for CASSPLSSEAFF. The V gene is TRBV14, the J gene TRBJ1-1, with no clear D. CDR1 is SGHDN and CDR2 is FVKESK in the germline V gene. The CDR3 length is 12 residues. Between the trimmed V and J ends, which lost 4 bases and 7 bases, there was a span of 10 bases.

V gene TRBV6-2 or TRBV6-3 combines with J gene TRBJ2-5; 8 bases are shared with TRBD2. Germline lookup yields CDR1 MNHEY and CDR2 SVGEGT. The CDR3 is 20 residues long. V was clipped by 0 bases and J by 2 bases; unmatched bases: 17. CDR3 in DNA: TGTGCCAGCAGTTACTCGAGATCGGGTGGGCGCGGGGGGTCACAAGAGACCCAGTACTTC. Its protein is CASSYSRSGGRGGSQETQYF.

CDR3 sequence: CASSLDEGALRGYTF. In DNA form, the CDR3 reads TGTGCCAGCAGCTTAGATGAGGGGGCGCTTCGGGGCTACACCTTC. This chain uses TRBV7-6 with TRBJ1-2, with 7 nucleotides matching TRBD1. V lost 1 base and J lost 8; bases outside the gene matches: 10. This CDR3 has 15 residues. The germline gives CDR1 SGHVS, CDR2 FNYEAQ.

The J gene is TRBJ2-3, the V gene TRBV28; a possible D gene is TRBD1 (8 bases). The CDR3 runs to 16 residues. CDR1 and CDR2 (germline): MDHEN, SYDVKM. Trimming cost V 7 bases and J 2 bases, with 19 bases left between them. In DNA form, the CDR3 reads TGTGCCAGCAACACGGACAGGGAGGGCCCCACAGATACGCAGTATTTT. Residues: CASNTDREGPTDTQYF.

This clone has only a few counts. The V and J genes are TRBV27 and TRBJ1-1; a possible D gene is TRBD1 (6 bases). This CDR3 has 15 residues. Germline V gives CDR1 MNHEY, CDR2 SMNVEV (reference sequence). The V gene lost 3 bases and the J gene lost 4 bases, with 15 bases spanning the gap. The CDR3 bases are TGTGCCAGCAGTTTTTCGGGACAATGGGGCACTGAAGCTTTCTTT. It is translated as CASSFSGQWGTEAFF.

The chain links TRBV9 to TRBJ2-2, with no clear D. Germline CDR1 reads SGDLS; CDR2 reads YYNGEE. CDR3 size: 15 residues. Trimming took 3 bases from V and 4 from J, leaving 13 bases between them. In DNA form, the CDR3 reads TGTGCCAGCAGCGAAACGTCTTCGAGCACCGGGGAGCTGTTTTTT. Protein product: CASSETSSSTGELFF. The full variable domain, with the rest looked up from reference TRBV9 and TRBJ2-2, is DSGVTQTPKHLITATGQRVTLRCSPRSGDLSVYWYQQSLDQGLQFLIQYYNGEERAKGNILERFSAQQFPDLHSELNLSSLELGDSALYFCASSETSSSTGELFFGEGSRLTVL.

The gene calls are TRBV11-3 and TRBJ2-1, with 12 bases identical to TRBD2. The length of the CDR3 is 15 residues. Germline loops: CDR1 SGHNT, CDR2 YENEEA. Trimming removed 8 bases from V and 7 bases from J; junction bases left unmatched: 9. The chain's CDR3 is CASLRLAGVRNEQFF. The CDR3 region has the DNA TGTGCCAGCCTAAGACTAGCGGGAGTGAGAAATGAGCAGTTCTTC.

The genes are TRBV5-1 and TRBJ2-1, with D possibly TRBD2 on 5 matching bases. Germline assignment: CDR1 SGHRS and CDR2 YFSETQ. V lost 1 base, J lost 0 bases, and 11 bases lay in between. The CDR3 sequence is 16 residues long. DNA for the CDR3: TGCGCCAGCAGCTTGTGGGCGGGCAGCTCCTACAATGAGCAGTTCTTC. Its protein is CASSLWAGSSYNEQFF.